Following are 15 T cell receptor beta chains from one sample sequenced in a study of chronic HIV infection and antiretroviral therapy. TCRdb re-derived calls from the 5' RACE reads in MiXCR, one entry per CDR3 protein. The sample carries 40,000 to 50,000 distinct CDR3 sequences, 19% recorded once. The sample consisted of peripheral blood. Every receptor here comes from an adult who had HIV and had not received antiretroviral therapy, or was an uninfected healthy control (not recorded which).

V and J are TRBV20-1 and TRBJ1-6; weak D call: TRBD1 (6 bases). Looked up from germline, CDR1 is DFQATT and CDR2 is SNEGSKA (reference sequence). V was cut by 6 bases and J by 4 bases, with 13 bases left in between. This CDR3 contains 14 residues. The CDR3 loop reads CSATGTTYNSPLHF. As DNA, the CDR3 is TGCAGTGCCACCGGGACAACTTATAATTCACCCCTCCACTTT.

This chain connects TRBV11-1 to TRBJ2-7; either TRBD1 or TRBD2 may supply D (6 bases each). Germline lookup yields CDR1 SGHAT and CDR2 FQDESV (reference sequence). V lost 4 bases and J lost 2, with 12 bases in between. This CDR3 spans 14 amino acids. The CDR3 sequence is CASSWRDTTYEQYF. DNA of the CDR3: TGTGCCAGCAGCTGGCGGGACACCACCTACGAGCAGTACTTC.

The chain couples TRBV4-1 to TRBJ1-5; 11 nucleotides match TRBD1. V was clipped by 4 bases and J by 6 bases; unmatched bases: 11. In germline, CDR1 is MGHRA, CDR2 YSYEKL. This CDR3 has 17 residues. The CDR3 DNA sequence: TGCGCCAGCAGCCGGCGTCTTGGACAGGGGGCGATTCAGCCCCAGCATTTT. As protein: CASSRRLGQGAIQPQHF.

The sample holds a few counts of this clonotype. V gene TRBV9 combines with J gene TRBJ1-1; D ambiguous. Germline assignment: CDR1 SGDLS and CDR2 YYNGEE. There are 14 residues in the CDR3. V lost 2 bases to trimming and J lost 5 bases, with 13 bases between them. The CDR3 coding sequence is TGTGCCAGCAGCGTCTCCACGGGAGGAACTGAAGCTTTCTTT. Its translation: CASSVSTGGTEAFF.

The chain uses TRBV6-5 and TRBJ2-2; 12 positions match TRBD2. Germline CDR1 is MNHEY and CDR2 is SVGAGI. This CDR3 is 15 amino acids long. Trimming removed 5 bases from V and 4 bases from J; junction bases left unmatched: 2. For the CDR3, the DNA is TGTGCCAGCAGTGCTAGCGGGAGGGCCACCGGGGAGCTGTTTTTT. Its translation is CASSASGRATGELFF.

This clonotype has ten or more counts. This chain uses TRBV29-1 with TRBJ2-2; 8 bases fit TRBD1. J gave up 5 bases and V 7 bases, and 12 bases lay outside the gene matches. Germline values: CDR1 SQVTM, CDR2 ANQGSEA. The CDR3 runs 15 residues. CDR3 in amino acids: CSARKQGAVTGELFF. The CDR3 DNA sequence: TGCAGCGCTCGCAAGCAGGGGGCGGTTACCGGGGAGCTGTTTTTT.

This clonotype appeared a few times. This chain uses TRBV7-2 with TRBJ2-1; D is unresolved. The V gene lost 4 bases and the J gene lost 6 bases, with 10 bases spanning the gap. Germline V gene data show CDR1 as SGHTA and CDR2 as FQGNSA. The CDR3 spans 13 residues. The CDR3 loop is CASSSHWGNEQFF. The CDR3 nucleotides read TGTGCCAGCAGCTCCCACTGGGGCAATGAGCAGTTCTTC.

This clonotype was seen more than once but under ten times. The chain is built from TRBV11-2 and TRBJ1-2; possibly TRBD1 for D (6 bases). Trimming took 3 bases from V and 5 from J, leaving 10 bases between them. CDR1 is SGHAT, CDR2 FQNNGV, per germline. This CDR3 contains 13 residues. CDR3 sequence: CASSFNQGYGYTF. The CDR3 DNA reads as TGTGCCAGCAGCTTCAACCAGGGGTATGGCTACACCTTC.

This clonotype was observed a few times. The chain couples TRBV28 to TRBJ2-1, with D perhaps matching TRBD2 (6 bases). The V gene lost 10 bases and the J gene lost 11 bases, with 21 bases spanning the gap. CDR1 and CDR2 (germline): MDHEN, SYDVKM. CDR3 length equals 13 residues. CDR3 sequence reads: CATKRALWRKQFF. The CDR3 region has the DNA TGTGCCACCAAGCGGGCCCTGTGGAGAAAGCAGTTCTTC.

V and J are TRBV24-1 and TRBJ2-2; 7 bases match TRBD2. J lost 4 bases, V lost 2 bases, and 3 bases had no gene match. The CDR3 extends over 15 amino acids. In germline, CDR1 is KGHDR, CDR2 SFDVKD. CDR3 sequence reads: CATSDSSSGTGELFF. The CDR3 DNA is TGTGCCACCAGTGATTCGTCTAGCGGCACCGGGGAGCTGTTTTTT.

This chain connects TRBV3-1 to TRBJ2-5, with 12 bases aligning to TRBD2. Germline trimming cut 0 bases from V and 7 bases from J; bases unmatched to any gene: 12. The CDR3 covers 18 residues. Germline V CDR1 and CDR2: LGHDT, YNNKEL (reference sequence). The CDR3 sequence is CASSQDKLTSGRRGTQYF. For the CDR3, the DNA is TGTGCCAGCAGCCAAGATAAGCTGACTAGCGGGAGACGGGGGACCCAGTACTTC.

This clonotype has a handful of counts. The V call is TRBV7-8, the J call TRBJ2-2; 7 bases fit TRBD1. The CDR3 loop spans 15 amino acids. Germline V lookup: CDR1 SGHVS, CDR2 FQNEAQ. J lost 6 bases, V lost 2 bases, and 6 bases had no gene match. CDR3 bases: TGTGCCAGCAGCTTAACCTCTACAGGGGCCGGGGAGCTGTTTTTT. It specifies CASSLTSTGAGELFF.

In regard to this clonotype: One end of the junction varies from germline; a read error may be responsible. The chain is built from TRBV3-1 and TRBJ1-2; D uncertain. Germline CDR1 is LGHDT and CDR2 is YNNKEL (reference sequence). CDR3 length equals 13 residues. For the CDR3, the DNA is TGTGACAGCAGCCAAGTTAAAAGCTATGGCTACACCTTC. It encodes CDSSQVKSYGYTF.

This clonotype has more than one count but fewer than ten. This chain links TRBV5-1 with TRBJ1-1, with unresolved D. Germline V CDR1 and CDR2: SGHRS, YFSETQ. Between the trimmed V and J ends, which lost 5 bases and 1 base, there was a span of 9 bases. This CDR3 contains 13 residues. CDR3 loop: CASSNAGNTEAFF. In nucleotides, the CDR3 is TGCGCCAGCAGTAACGCCGGGAACACTGAAGCTTTCTTT.

The V and J genes are TRBV18 and TRBJ1-6; possible D gene TRBD1, 5 bases. Germline lookup yields CDR1 KGHSH and CDR2 LQKENI. V was cut by 0 bases and J by 9 bases, with 18 bases left in between. CDR3 length equals 17 residues. Here the CDR3 DNA reads TGTGCCAGCTCACCACCTGAGGTAGCCGCCGGGGGTTCACCCCTCCACTTT. This translates into CASSPPEVAAGGSPLHF.